Listed here are 10 T cell receptor beta chains from one sample, sequenced in a study of monozygotic twins with cystic fibrosis. The table came from immunoSEQ multiplex PCR; TCRdb's copy has only in-frame clones and leaves some out. This repertoire shows fewer than 20,000 clones, around 96% found once; its top ten account for less than 0.8%. The specimen sequenced was blood. The receptors derive from a girl aged 2-15 years with cystic fibrosis.

This clone appeared once. This chain joins TRBV9 and TRBJ2-1; D might be TRBD2 (6 bases). Germline values: CDR1 SGDLS, CDR2 YYNGEE. V lost 3 bases and J 9 bases, leaving 19 bases between the germline ends. This CDR3 spans 15 amino acids. DNA of the CDR3: TGTGCCAGCAGCGGCAAGGGAGGCGATTTTTTTGAGCAGTTCTTC. It yields the protein CASSGKGGDFFEQFF.

The chain employs TRBV27 and TRBJ1-1, with 7 bases matching TRBD1. The V and J ends lost 6 bases and 1 base, in that order; junction bases with no gene match: 5. Germline values: CDR1 MNHEY, CDR2 SMNVEV (reference sequence). The CDR3 has 14 residues. The CDR3 DNA reads TGTGCCAGCAGCCTCAACAGGGGGAACACTGAAGCTTTCTTT. This encodes CASSLNRGNTEAFF.

The chain uses TRBV6-1 and TRBJ1-5; D gene unclear. The V gene's germline CDR1 is MNHNS and CDR2 SASEGT. This CDR3 has 13 amino acids. With 3 bases removed from V and 4 bases from J, the gap between germline ends came to 7 bases. This CDR3 reads CASSDSGNQPQHF. CDR3 nucleotides: TGTGCCAGCAGTGATTCCGGGAATCAGCCCCAGCATTTT.

This clone was counted once. The rearrangement uses TRBV2 and TRBJ2-1, with 8 bases aligning to TRBD2. Germline loops: CDR1 SNHLY, CDR2 FYNNEI. This CDR3 is built from 16 residues. The CDR3 region has the DNA TGTTGCGTGGCCAGCGGGGGCCTGAGCTCCTACAATGAGCAGTTCTTC. This gives the protein CCVASGGLSSYNEQFF.

This chain links TRBV4-3 with TRBJ1-2, with no clear D. CDR1 is LGHNA and CDR2 is YSLEER in the germline V gene. The V gene lost 1 base and the J gene lost 8 bases, with 17 bases spanning the gap. This CDR3 contains 15 residues. The chain's CDR3 is CASSQGIAGLSGYTF. CDR3 in DNA: TGCGCCAGCAGCCAAGGAATAGCAGGCCTGTCGGGCTACACCTTC.

The chain joins TRBV10-3 to TRBJ1-1, with a tentative D call TRBD1 (5 bases). This CDR3 comprises 14 residues. V lost 0 bases and J lost 4, with 9 bases in between. Germline V gives CDR1 ENHRY, CDR2 SYGVKD. The CDR3 DNA is TGTGCCATCAGTGAGTCGGGCAGGGCCACTGAAGCTTTCTTT. As protein: CAISESGRATEAFF.

The gene calls are TRBV10-3 and TRBJ1-2, with D hard to call. The CDR3 is 13 residues long. Germline CDR1 reads ENHRY; CDR2 reads SYGVKD. V lost 1 base to trimming and J lost 3 bases, with 6 bases between them. CDR3 nucleotides: TGTGCCATCAGTGAGTTAATGGACTATGGCTACACCTTC. This gives the protein CAISELMDYGYTF.

The chain employs TRBV4-3 and TRBJ1-4; possible D gene TRBD1, 6 bases. The length of the CDR3 is 20 residues. V was clipped by 0 bases and J by 8 bases, with 28 bases between them. Germline V gene data show CDR1 as LGHNA and CDR2 as YSLEER. As DNA, the CDR3 is TGCGCCAGCAGCCAAGATAGGCGGGGGAGATATGGGGGGCGCATAGAAAAACTGTTTTTT. Its protein is CASSQDRRGRYGGRIEKLFF.

The rearrangement uses TRBV2 and TRBJ1-2; D remains ambiguous. The V gene lost 7 bases and the J gene lost 4 bases, with 16 bases spanning the gap. Germline CDR1 is SNHLY and CDR2 is FYNNEI. This CDR3 spans 14 amino acids. Here the CDR3 DNA reads TGTGCCAGCACCGGGCCAGCGCGTATCTATGGCTACACCTTC. This encodes CASTGPARIYGYTF. Full variable domain (missing parts from reference TRBV2 and TRBJ1-2): EPEVTQTPSHQVTQMGQEVILRCVPISNHLYFYWYRQILGQKVEFLVSFYNNEISEKSEIFDDQFSVERPDGSNFTLKIRSTKLEDSAMYFCASTGPARIYGYTFGSGTRLTVV.

The rearrangement uses TRBV7-8 and TRBJ2-1, with a possible D match to TRBD2 (6 bases). V was trimmed by 5 bases and J by 6 bases, leaving 17 bases between them. Germline V lookup: CDR1 SGHVS, CDR2 FQNEAQ. CDR3 size: 15 residues. Written as DNA, the CDR3 is TGTGCCAGCAGCCTCTGGCGGGGCTCTCCCAATGAGCAGTTCTTC. Its protein product is CASSLWRGSPNEQFF.